This T cell receptor beta chain was sequenced during a study of T-cell reconstitution after alpha-beta-depleted transplantation in children. This clonotype has only one observation. The CDR3 has 17 residues. Trimming took 2 bases from V and 4 from J; bases not matched to a gene: 10. Germline-derived CDR1 and CDR2 are LGHDT and YNNKEL (reference sequence). During its preparation, the TCRbeta library received unique molecular identifiers. In TCRdb, the PCR reads were re-called with MiXCR into one record per CDR3 protein. The sample contains 800,000 to 1,000,000 distinct CDR3 sequences, around 30% of which appear only once.

The sequences come from PBMCs, mostly from graft donor cells, collected 360 days after TCRalphabeta/CD19-depleted stem cell transplant. The receptor was derived from a boy less than two years old who had a stem cell transplant for SCID, so the T cells may come from the graft donor. The V and J genes are TRBV3-1 and TRBJ2-5, with TRBD2 matching 10 bases. Here the CDR3 DNA reads TGTGCCAGCAGCCAAAAGGGTGTAGCGGGGGGTGCAGAGACCCAGTACTTC. It codes for CASSQKGVAGGAETQYF.